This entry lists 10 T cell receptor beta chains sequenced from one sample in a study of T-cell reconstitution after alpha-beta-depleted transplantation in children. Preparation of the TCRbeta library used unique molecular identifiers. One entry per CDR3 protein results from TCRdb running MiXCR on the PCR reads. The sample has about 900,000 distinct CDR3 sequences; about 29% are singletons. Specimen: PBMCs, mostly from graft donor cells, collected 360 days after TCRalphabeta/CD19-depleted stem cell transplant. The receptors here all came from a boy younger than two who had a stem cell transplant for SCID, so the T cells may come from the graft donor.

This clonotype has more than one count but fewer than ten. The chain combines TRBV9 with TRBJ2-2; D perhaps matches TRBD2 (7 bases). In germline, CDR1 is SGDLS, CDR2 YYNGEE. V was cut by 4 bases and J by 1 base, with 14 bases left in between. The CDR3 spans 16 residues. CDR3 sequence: CASSRTGGWNTGELFF. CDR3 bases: TGTGCCAGCAGCCGGACGGGGGGCTGGAACACCGGGGAGCTGTTTTTT. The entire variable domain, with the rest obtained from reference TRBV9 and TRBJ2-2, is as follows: DSGVTQTPKHLITATGQRVTLRCSPRSGDLSVYWYQQSLDQGLQFLIQYYNGEERAKGNILERFSAQQFPDLHSELNLSSLELGDSALYFCASSRTGGWNTGELFFGEGSRLTVL.

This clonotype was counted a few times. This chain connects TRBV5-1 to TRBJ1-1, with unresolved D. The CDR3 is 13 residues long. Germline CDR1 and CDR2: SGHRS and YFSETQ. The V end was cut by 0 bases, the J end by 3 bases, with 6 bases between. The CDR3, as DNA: TGCGCCAGCAGCTTGGAACAGCACACTGAAGCTTTCTTT. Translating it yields CASSLEQHTEAFF.

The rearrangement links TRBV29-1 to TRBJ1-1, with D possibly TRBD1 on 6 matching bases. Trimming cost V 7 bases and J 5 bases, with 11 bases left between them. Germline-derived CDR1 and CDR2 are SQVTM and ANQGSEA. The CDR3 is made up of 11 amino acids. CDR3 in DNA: TGCAGCGCCGGACAGACTACTGAAGCTTTCTTT. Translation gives CSAGQTTEAFF.

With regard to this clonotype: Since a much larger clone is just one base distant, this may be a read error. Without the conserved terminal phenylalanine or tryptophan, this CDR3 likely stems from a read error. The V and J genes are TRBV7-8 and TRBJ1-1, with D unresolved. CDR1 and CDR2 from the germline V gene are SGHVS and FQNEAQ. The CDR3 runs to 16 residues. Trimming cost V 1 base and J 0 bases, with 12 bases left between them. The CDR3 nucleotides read TGTGCCAGCAGCTTAGAACTTAGTTGGGTGAACACTGAAGCTTTCTAT. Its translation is CASSLELSWVNTEAFY.

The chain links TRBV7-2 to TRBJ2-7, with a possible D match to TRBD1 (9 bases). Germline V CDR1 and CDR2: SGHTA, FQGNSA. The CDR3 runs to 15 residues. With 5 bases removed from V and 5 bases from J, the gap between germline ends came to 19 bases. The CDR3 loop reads CASSPGGTGINEQYF. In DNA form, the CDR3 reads TGTGCCAGCAGCCCGGGGGGGACAGGGATTAACGAGCAGTACTTC.

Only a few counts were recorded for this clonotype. The CDR3 is CASSQDLSAGGGDTQYF. For the CDR3, the DNA is TGCGCCAGCAGCCAAGATCTTTCGGCGGGGGGCGGCGATACGCAGTATTTT. The chain links TRBV4-3 to TRBJ2-3, with 8 nucleotides matching TRBD2. This CDR3 region has 17 residues. Germline V gene sequence: CDR1 LGHNA, CDR2 YSLEER. Trimming cost V 0 bases and J 6 bases; bases outside gene matches: 11.

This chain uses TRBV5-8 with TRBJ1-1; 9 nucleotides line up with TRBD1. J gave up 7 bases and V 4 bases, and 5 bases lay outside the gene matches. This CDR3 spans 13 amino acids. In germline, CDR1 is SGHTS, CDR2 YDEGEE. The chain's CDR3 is CASSTDRGGEAFF. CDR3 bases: TGTGCCAGCAGCACGGACAGGGGCGGTGAAGCTTTCTTT.

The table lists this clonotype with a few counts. The CDR3 bases are TGCGCCAGCAGCTTGACAGCCACGAACACCGGGGAGCTGTTTTTT. Amino acids: CASSLTATNTGELFF. The genes are TRBV5-1 and TRBJ2-2; D is unclear. CDR3 size: 15 residues. V was shortened by 1 base and J by 0 bases, with 7 bases between the two germline ends. CDR1 and CDR2 from the germline V gene are SGHRS and YFSETQ.

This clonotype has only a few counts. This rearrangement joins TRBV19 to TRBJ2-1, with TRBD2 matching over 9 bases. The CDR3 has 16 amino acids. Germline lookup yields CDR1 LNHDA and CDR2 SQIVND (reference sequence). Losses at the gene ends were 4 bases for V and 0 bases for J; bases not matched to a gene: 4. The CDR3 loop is CASSTKAGGSYNEQFF. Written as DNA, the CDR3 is TGTGCCAGTAGTACCAAAGCGGGGGGCTCCTACAATGAGCAGTTCTTC.

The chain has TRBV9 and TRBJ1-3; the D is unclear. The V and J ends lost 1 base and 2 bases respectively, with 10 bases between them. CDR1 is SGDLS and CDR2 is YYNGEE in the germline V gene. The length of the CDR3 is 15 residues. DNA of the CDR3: TGTGCCAGCAGCGTAATAGGGAGTCCTGGAAACACCATATATTTT. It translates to CASSVIGSPGNTIYF.